A single sample gave rise to the 12 T cell receptor beta chains below, sequenced in a study of OX40 agonist ivuxolimab in advanced cancers. The method was immunoSEQ multiplex PCR; TCRdb's version includes in-frame clones alone and lacks a portion of them. The sample holds about 57,000 clones, around 83% seen once. The sequences come from CD4+ or CD8+ T cells sorted from blood, collected in a trial of the OX40 agonist ivuxolimab. These receptor sequences come from an adult with an advanced solid tumor such as melanoma, head and neck, liver or kidney cancer.

The rearrangement uses TRBV5-8 and TRBJ1-2; D remains unclear. This CDR3 has 11 residues. Germline V gene data show CDR1 as SGHTS and CDR2 as YDEGEE. V was cut by 3 bases and J by 4 bases, with 4 bases left in between. CDR3 sequence reads: CASSSLYGYTF. The CDR3 DNA follows: TGTGCCAGCAGCTCCCTCTATGGCTACACCTTC.

The chain joins TRBV5-6 to TRBJ2-3; TRBD1 matches at 9 bases. Germline CDR1 SGHDT, CDR2 YYEEEE. This CDR3 is 15 amino acids long. The trim removed 2 bases at V and 2 bases at J, leaving 3 bases unmatched. CDR3 DNA sequence: TGTGCCAGCAGCTTTGGGACAGGGTTCACAGATACGCAGTATTTT. Encoded protein: CASSFGTGFTDTQYF. Full variable domain (remainder filled in from reference TRBV5-6 and TRBJ2-3): DAGVTQSPTHLIKTRGQQVTLRCSPKSGHDTVSWYQQALGQGPQFIFQYYEEEERQRGNFPDRFSGHQFPNYSSELNVNALLLGDSALYLCASSFGTGFTDTQYFGPGTRLTVL.

The chain joins TRBV6-7 to TRBJ2-7; a weak D match, TRBD2 (7 bases). TRBV6-7 is filed as an ORF, its function uncertain. The CDR3 spans 17 residues. Trimming pared 0 bases from V and 7 bases from J, leaving 22 bases between. In DNA form, the CDR3 reads TGTGCCAGCAGTTACTCTGACGAGGGGGGGGTCTTGTGGGAGCAGTACTTC. This translates into CASSYSDEGGVLWEQYF.

The chain links TRBV11-2 to TRBJ1-2; TRBD1 aligns across 7 bases. There are 15 residues in the CDR3. Germline V lookup: CDR1 SGHAT, CDR2 FQNNGV. V trimming: 5 bases; J trimming: 2 bases; junction bases outside the gene matches: 8. The DNA of the CDR3 is TGTGCCAGCAGCGGCCGGGACAGTATAAACTATGGCTACACCTTC. Protein product: CASSGRDSINYGYTF.

The rearrangement uses TRBV7-9 and TRBJ1-1, with TRBD1 identical over 7 bases. Looked up from germline, CDR1 is SEHNR and CDR2 is FQNEAQ (reference sequence). The CDR3 covers 13 residues. The junction had 4 bases not matched to a gene; V was cut back by 7 bases and J by 2 bases. The CDR3 loop reads CASTTGVNTEAFF. The CDR3 DNA is TGTGCCAGCACCACAGGGGTAAACACTGAAGCTTTCTTT.

This clone was counted between two and nine times. The V gene is TRBV7-9, the J gene TRBJ1-2; 7 bases match TRBD1. J gave up 7 bases and V 5 bases, and 4 bases lay outside the gene matches. The CDR3 is made up of 12 amino acids. Germline V gene data show CDR1 as SEHNR and CDR2 as FQNEAQ (reference sequence). In DNA form, the CDR3 reads TGTGCCAGCAGCCGAAGGACAGGTGGCTACACCTTC. Its translation is CASSRRTGGYTF.

The gene calls are TRBV19 and TRBJ2-5; D possibly corresponds to TRBD2 (6 bases). The germline gives CDR1 LNHDA, CDR2 SQIVND (reference sequence). There are 14 residues in the CDR3. V lost 1 base and J lost 3, with 9 bases in between. The CDR3 DNA follows: TGTGCCAGTAGTATAGCGGGGGACGAAGAGACCCAGTACTTC. Encoded protein: CASSIAGDEETQYF.

This chain links TRBV7-8 with TRBJ1-5; a weak D match, TRBD1 (6 bases). The CDR3 has 17 amino acids. Trimming left V 5 bases short and J 0 bases short, with 17 bases between. Germline CDR1 is SGHVS and CDR2 is FQNEAQ. CDR3 coding DNA: TGTGCCAGCAGCCACCCTTGGGGACAAGATAGCAATCAGCCCCAGCATTTT. Encoded protein: CASSHPWGQDSNQPQHF.

The V and J genes are TRBV5-1 and TRBJ2-1; 10 nucleotides agree with TRBD2. Germline loops: CDR1 SGHRS, CDR2 YFSETQ. This CDR3 is 14 amino acids long. Germline trimming cut 1 base from V and 10 bases from J; bases unmatched to any gene: 5. The CDR3 nucleotides are TGCGCCAGCAGCTTGCTACTAGCGGGAAGCGAGCAGTTCTTC. This codes for CASSLLLAGSEQFF.

The chain combines TRBV5-6 with TRBJ1-1; TRBD1 might be the D (5 bases). CDR1 and CDR2 (germline): SGHDT, YYEEEE. Trimming pared 0 bases from V and 5 bases from J, leaving 17 bases between. The CDR3 sequence is 16 residues long. In DNA, the CDR3 is TGTGCCAGCAGCTTGGAGATGGGAGGGGTACAGACTGAAGCTTTCTTT. Translation: CASSLEMGGVQTEAFF.

The genes are TRBV28 and TRBJ2-3, with unresolved D. The germline CDR1 and CDR2 sequences are MDHEN and SYDVKM. The CDR3 is made up of 13 amino acids. The DNA of the CDR3 is TGTGCGTCCCGGTTGGCCCGGGCAGATACGCAGTATTTT. Residues: CASRLARADTQYF.

V gene TRBV5-6 combines with J gene TRBJ2-7; no reliable D call. The CDR3 loop spans 13 amino acids. The V gene lost 1 base and the J gene lost 5 bases, with 10 bases spanning the gap. Per germline, CDR1 SGHDT and CDR2 YYEEEE. The CDR3 here is CASSLFTTNEQYF. The CDR3 DNA follows: TGTGCCAGCAGCTTGTTCACAACAAACGAGCAGTACTTC.